This TCR beta chain appears in the sequencing data of a study of cytomegalovirus exposure and HLA in healthy donors. Across the study: Membership in the Caucasian-associated ancestry cluster was found for around 81% of approximately 430 genotyped donors.

Study-wide results and caveats: In a later analysis, TCR beta V- and J-gene trimming showed a link to a missense DCLRE1C variant.

Germline V CDR1 and CDR2: SNHLY, FYNNEI. V was cut by 3 bases and J by 8 bases, with 19 bases left in between. The CDR3 consists of 15 residues. With 60 Vbeta and 13 Jbeta primers, the PCR was carried out. Sequencing used immunoSEQ multiplex PCR; TCRdb keeps in-frame clones, though not all of them. The top ten clones hold 0.2% to 0.25% of a sample with approximately 200,000 clones, around 80% of them seen once. Note on this clone: Its antigen is still unknown.

Donors were ostensibly healthy at sampling, although undocumented immune exposures were probable. Sequencing was carried out using PBMCs. The sequence was obtained from a girl aged 2 to 9 in good health and CMV-seronegative. V usage is TRBV2 and J usage is TRBJ1-2; D unclear. CDR3 sequence reads: CASSDANLGPHGYTF. In nucleotides, the CDR3 is TGTGCCAGCAGTGATGCCAACTTGGGCCCGCACGGCTACACCTTC.